This T cell receptor (beta chain) was identified during a study of regulatory T cells in long-lasting Graves disease. The time point: newly diagnosed GD, antithyroid drugs for less than 3 months. Researchers made the TCR library from RNA that was extracted from PBMCs. CDR3 length equals 15 residues. Germline V gene data show CDR1 as PRHDT and CDR2 as FYEKMQ (reference sequence). The ends lost 4 bases at V and 3 bases at J; junction bases unmatched: 3. HTBI primers from iRepertoire and Arm-PCR of CDR3 regions yielded the TCR beta libraries. TCRdb re-analysed the multiplex PCR reads in MiXCR, keeping a single row per CDR3 protein. The data show approximately 560,000 distinct CDR3 sequences, roughly a sixth seen once. This clonotype was recorded many times. The same data also contributed to another study, on T cells in Graves' hyperthyroidism and ophthalmopathy.

Here the sequenced sample was peripheral blood mononuclear cells (PBMCs), taken at new diagnosis, from a patient treated with antithyroid drugs. This clonotype was obtained from a man aged 18 to 35 with Graves disease. The rearrangement uses TRBV13 and TRBJ2-1; 10 bases are shared with TRBD2. The DNA for the CDR3 is TGTGCCAGCAGCTCCGGGACTAGCGACTACAATGAGCAGTTCTTC. Translating gives CASSSGTSDYNEQFF.